This TCR beta chain was identified in a study of T-cell memory formation after mild COVID-19. This clonotype was recorded at least ten times. Its antigen is unidentified. A single record per CDR3 protein comes from TCRdb applying MiXCR to the 5' RACE reads. In the table there are 250,000 to 350,000 distinct CDR3 sequences, approximately 14% of which are singletons. Findings of the study overall: Researchers could not confirm that second-wave clones peaking on day 37 targeted SARS-CoV-2. There was a balanced CD4/CD8 profile in clones contracting day 15 to 85, and later expanders leaned CD4+.

Trimming left V 6 bases short and J 1 base short, with 23 bases between. The CDR3 spans 18 residues. CDR1 and CDR2 from the germline V gene are SGHTA and FQGNSA. This TCR came from a man aged 18-30 years who had mild COVID-19 (a few samples of this study predate the infection). Cell type and time point are not known. Sequencing was carried out using PBMCs or a T cell subset sorted from them (not recorded which). The rearrangement uses TRBV7-2 and TRBJ2-3; D is perhaps TRBD2 (6 bases). The DNA of the CDR3 is TGTGCCAGCAGGGCCCTTGGGTTTTTCGGGACTGGCACAGATACGCAGTATTTT. It translates to CASRALGFFGTGTDTQYF.